This T cell receptor beta chain was sequenced in a study of blood T cell repertoires in COVID-19. The data were produced by immunoSEQ multiplex PCR, yet TCRdb's version contains in-frame clones alone and is incomplete. The data contain a few hundred thousand clones, approximately 92% of them singletons. Across 24 US areas, participants ranged in age from roughly 18 to 95 years. The recovered donors of Cohort 3 showed two negative PCRs, clearance, or symptom resolution. Per the germline V gene, CDR1 is PRHDT and CDR2 is FYEKMQ (reference sequence). Trimming removed 2 bases from V and 8 bases from J; junction bases left unmatched: 11. The CDR3 is 16 residues long.

The V and J genes are TRBV13 and TRBJ2-5; 10 bases agree with TRBD1. The sample was PBMCs or T cells enriched from blood (not recorded which). The TCR comes from a woman under 40 who had recovered from COVID-19. DNA for the CDR3: TGTGCCAGCAGCTTACCCCGGGACAGGGGCAAGAGAACCCAGTACTTC. This translates into CASSLPRDRGKRTQYF.